This entry features one TCR beta chain sequence. Its target is unknown. These data belong to a study of shared clonotypes between healthy human individuals. Study-level points and caveats: Compared with clonotypes that all four donors shared, non-shared clonotypes had lower generation probabilities.

Replicate PCRs for sorted subsets used approximately 190 ng DNA; this equaled 30,000 to 35,000 T cell genomes. Profiling relied on immunoSEQ multiplex PCR, and the TCRdb table lists in-frame clones only, not all of them. The table has 2 million to 2.5 million clones, about 93% seen once; the top ten hold 1.5% to 2%. Naive CD8 cells comprised CD45RO-negative, CCR7-positively selected cells, excluding terminally differentiated effector memory CD45RA+ cells. Trimming stripped 0 bases from V and 5 bases from J, with 6 bases between. Germline CDR1 is MNHEY and CDR2 is SMNVEV (reference sequence). The CDR3 covers 13 residues.

The sample was naive CD8+ T cells from PBMCs. The rearrangement uses TRBV27 and TRBJ2-3; D gene ambiguous. The sequence was collected from a man aged 18 to 29 in good health. Some clones in this sample may be carry-over from other donors' samples. DNA of the CDR3: TGTGCCAGCAGTTTATCATTTCTAGATACGCAGTATTTT. Its translation is CASSLSFLDTQYF.